This T cell receptor (beta chain) was obtained from a study of identical twins. Study-level points and caveats: While abundant cord blood beta clonotypes carried fewer insertions, memory repertoires showed no such pattern. Findings came from cross-sectional statistics, without long-term follow-up of donors. Invariant T cells like MAIT and iNKT could partly confound the zero-insertion analyses.

One entry per CDR3 protein results from TCRdb running MiXCR on the 5' RACE reads. The sample shows about 570,000 distinct CDR3 sequences, 9.5% to 10% of them seen only once. This clonotype was counted between two and nine times. What it recognizes is unknown. Germline CDR1 is LNHDA and CDR2 is SQIVND (reference sequence). Losses at the gene ends were 7 bases for V and 5 bases for J; bases not matched to a gene: 7. The length of the CDR3 is 14 residues. These same records also appear under a second study, on yellow fever vaccine responses in identical twins. That study adds: It has been reported that, in twins, the vaccine T cell response seemed partly convergent and partly personalized.

The V gene is TRBV19, the J gene TRBJ2-3; 9 positions match TRBD2. The origin of this receptor is a woman between 18 and 29 years old in good health. Material for sequencing was PBMCs. CDR3 loop: CASKAGGLGDTQYF. CDR3 in DNA: TGTGCCAGTAAAGCGGGGGGCCTGGGAGATACGCAGTATTTT.